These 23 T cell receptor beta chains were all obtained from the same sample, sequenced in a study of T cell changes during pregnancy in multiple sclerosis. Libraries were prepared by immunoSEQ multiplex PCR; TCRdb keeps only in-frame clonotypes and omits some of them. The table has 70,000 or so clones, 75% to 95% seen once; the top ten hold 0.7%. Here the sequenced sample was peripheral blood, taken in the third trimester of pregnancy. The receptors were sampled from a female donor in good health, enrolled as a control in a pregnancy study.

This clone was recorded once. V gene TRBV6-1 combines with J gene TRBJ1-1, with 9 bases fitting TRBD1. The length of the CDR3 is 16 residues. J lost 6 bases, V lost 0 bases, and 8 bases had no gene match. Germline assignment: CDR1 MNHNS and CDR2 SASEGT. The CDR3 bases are TGTGCCAGCAGTGAAGCCCTAGGGACAGGGAAGCCTGAAGCTTTCTTT. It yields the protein CASSEALGTGKPEAFF.

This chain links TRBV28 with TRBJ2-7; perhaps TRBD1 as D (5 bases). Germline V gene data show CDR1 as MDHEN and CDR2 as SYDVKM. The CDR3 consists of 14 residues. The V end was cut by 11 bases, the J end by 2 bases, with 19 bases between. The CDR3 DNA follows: TGTGCCGGCCATGACCAGGACAACCCCTACGAGCAGTACTTC. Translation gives CAGHDQDNPYEQYF.

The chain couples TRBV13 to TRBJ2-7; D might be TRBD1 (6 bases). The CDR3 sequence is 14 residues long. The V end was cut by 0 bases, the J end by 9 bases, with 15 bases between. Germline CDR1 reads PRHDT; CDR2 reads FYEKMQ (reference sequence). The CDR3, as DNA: TGTGCCAGCAGCTTAGGCGTGACAGGCACAAGGCAGTACTTC. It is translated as CASSLGVTGTRQYF.

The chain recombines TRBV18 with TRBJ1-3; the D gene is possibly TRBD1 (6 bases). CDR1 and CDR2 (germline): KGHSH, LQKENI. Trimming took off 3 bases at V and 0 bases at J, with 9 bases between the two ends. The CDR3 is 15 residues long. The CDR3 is CASSPRGSSGNTIYF. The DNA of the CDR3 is TGTGCCAGCTCACCTAGGGGGTCCTCTGGAAACACCATATATTTT.

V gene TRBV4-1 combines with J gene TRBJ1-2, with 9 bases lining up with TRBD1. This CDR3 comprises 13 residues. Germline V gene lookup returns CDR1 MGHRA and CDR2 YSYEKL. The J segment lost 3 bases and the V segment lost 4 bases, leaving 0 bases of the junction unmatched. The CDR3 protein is CASSRDRDYGYTF. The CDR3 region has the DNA TGCGCCAGCAGCCGGGACAGGGACTATGGCTACACCTTC.

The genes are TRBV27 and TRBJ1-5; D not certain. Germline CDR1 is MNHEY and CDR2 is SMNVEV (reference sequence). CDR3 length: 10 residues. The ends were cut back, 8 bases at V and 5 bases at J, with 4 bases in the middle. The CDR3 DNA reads TGTGCCAGCGGCTATCAGCCCCAGCATTTT. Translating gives CASGYQPQHF.

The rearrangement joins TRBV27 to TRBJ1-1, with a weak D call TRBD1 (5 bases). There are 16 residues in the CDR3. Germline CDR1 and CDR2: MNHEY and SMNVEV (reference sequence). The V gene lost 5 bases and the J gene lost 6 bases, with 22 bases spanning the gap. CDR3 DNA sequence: TGTGCCAGCAGTCCCCCCCAGCGGGGCCTATTAGCTGAAGCTTTCTTT. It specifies CASSPPQRGLLAEAFF.

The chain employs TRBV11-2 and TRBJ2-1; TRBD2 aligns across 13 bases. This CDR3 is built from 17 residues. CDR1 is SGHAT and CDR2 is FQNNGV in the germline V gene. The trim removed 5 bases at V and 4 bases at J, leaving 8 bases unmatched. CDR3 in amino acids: CASSLNWGLAGYNEQFF. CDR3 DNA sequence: TGTGCCAGCAGCCTGAACTGGGGACTAGCGGGGTACAATGAGCAGTTCTTC.

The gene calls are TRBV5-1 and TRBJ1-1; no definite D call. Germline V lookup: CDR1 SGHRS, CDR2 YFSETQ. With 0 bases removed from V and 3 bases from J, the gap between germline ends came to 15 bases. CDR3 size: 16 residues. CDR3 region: CASSLALFGVYTEAFF. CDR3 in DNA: TGCGCCAGCAGCTTGGCCCTCTTCGGGGTTTACACTGAAGCTTTCTTT. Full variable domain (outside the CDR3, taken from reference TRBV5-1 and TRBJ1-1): KAGVTQTPRYLIKTRGQQVTLSCSPISGHRSVSWYQQTPGQGLQFLFEYFSETQRNKGNFPGRFSGRQFSNSRSEMNVSTLELGDSALYLCASSLALFGVYTEAFFGQGTRLTVV.

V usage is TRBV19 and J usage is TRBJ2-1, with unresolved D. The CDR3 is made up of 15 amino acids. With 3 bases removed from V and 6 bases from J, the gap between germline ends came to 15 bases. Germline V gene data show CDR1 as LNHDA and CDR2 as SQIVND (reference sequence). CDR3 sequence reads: CASSINEGAINEQFF. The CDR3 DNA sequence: TGTGCCAGTAGTATCAATGAAGGAGCGATCAATGAGCAGTTCTTC.

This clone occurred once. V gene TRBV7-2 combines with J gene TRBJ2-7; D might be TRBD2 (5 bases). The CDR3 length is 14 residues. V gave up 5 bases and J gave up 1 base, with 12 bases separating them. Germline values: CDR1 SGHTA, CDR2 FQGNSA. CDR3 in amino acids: CASSPPGKSYEQYF. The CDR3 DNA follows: TGTGCCAGCAGCCCGCCCGGGAAATCCTACGAGCAGTACTTC.

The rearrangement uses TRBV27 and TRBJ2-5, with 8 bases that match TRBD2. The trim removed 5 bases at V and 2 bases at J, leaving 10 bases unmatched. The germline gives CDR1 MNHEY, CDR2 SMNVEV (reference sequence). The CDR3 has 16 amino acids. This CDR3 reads CASSEISGIRQETQYF. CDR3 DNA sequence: TGTGCCAGCAGTGAGATTAGCGGGATTAGGCAAGAGACCCAGTACTTC.

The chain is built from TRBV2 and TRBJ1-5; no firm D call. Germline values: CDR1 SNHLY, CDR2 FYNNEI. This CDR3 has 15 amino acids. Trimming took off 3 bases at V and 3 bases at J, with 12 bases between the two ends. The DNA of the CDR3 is TGTGCCAGCAGTGAGGGCAGCCTGACCAATCAGCCCCAGCATTTT. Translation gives CASSEGSLTNQPQHF.

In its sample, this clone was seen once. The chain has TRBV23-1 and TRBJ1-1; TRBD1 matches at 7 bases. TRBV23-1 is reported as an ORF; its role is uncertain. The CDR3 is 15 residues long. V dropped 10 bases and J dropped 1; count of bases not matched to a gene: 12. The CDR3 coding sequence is TGCGCCATCACCCCCCCCGACAGGGCGAACACTGAAGCTTTCTTT. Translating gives CAITPPDRANTEAFF.

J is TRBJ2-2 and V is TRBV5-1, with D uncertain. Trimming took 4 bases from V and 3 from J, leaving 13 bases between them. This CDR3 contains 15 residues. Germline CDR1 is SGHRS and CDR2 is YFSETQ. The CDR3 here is CASSPAVLDTGELFF. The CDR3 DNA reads TGCGCCAGCAGCCCCGCGGTCCTCGACACCGGGGAGCTGTTTTTT.

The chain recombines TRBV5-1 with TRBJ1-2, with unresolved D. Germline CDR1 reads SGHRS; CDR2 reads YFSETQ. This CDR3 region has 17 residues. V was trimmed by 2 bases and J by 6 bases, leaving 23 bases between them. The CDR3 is CASSFTSDHSTGNGYTF. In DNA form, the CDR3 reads TGCGCCAGCAGCTTTACTTCGGACCACTCGACGGGGAATGGCTACACCTTC.

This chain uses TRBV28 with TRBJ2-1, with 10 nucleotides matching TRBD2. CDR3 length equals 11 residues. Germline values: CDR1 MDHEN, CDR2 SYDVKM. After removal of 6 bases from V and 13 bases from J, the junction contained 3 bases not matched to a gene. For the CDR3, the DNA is TGTGCCAGCAGAGGACTAGCGGAACAGTTCTTC. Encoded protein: CASRGLAEQFF.

This CDR3 reads CASSESRRYTEAFF. The CDR3 bases are TGTGCCAGCAGTGAATCGCGTCGGTATACTGAAGCTTTCTTT. V is TRBV2 and J is TRBJ1-1; D gene uncertain. Germline loops: CDR1 SNHLY, CDR2 FYNNEI. V was trimmed by 2 bases and J by 5 bases, leaving 12 bases between them. The CDR3 covers 14 residues.

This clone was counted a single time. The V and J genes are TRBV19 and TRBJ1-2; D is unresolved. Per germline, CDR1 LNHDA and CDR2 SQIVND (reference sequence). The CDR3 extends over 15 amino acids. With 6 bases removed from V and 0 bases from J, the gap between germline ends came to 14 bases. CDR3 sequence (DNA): TGTGCCAGTAGGAAGGCAGCGGCTACTAACTATGGCTACACCTTC. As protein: CASRKAAATNYGYTF.

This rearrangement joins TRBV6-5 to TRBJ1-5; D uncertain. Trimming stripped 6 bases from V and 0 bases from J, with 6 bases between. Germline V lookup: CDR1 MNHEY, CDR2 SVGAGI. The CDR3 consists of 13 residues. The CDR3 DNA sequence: TGTGCCAGCAGCCCAAATAGCAATCAGCCCCAGCATTTT. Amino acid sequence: CASSPNSNQPQHF.

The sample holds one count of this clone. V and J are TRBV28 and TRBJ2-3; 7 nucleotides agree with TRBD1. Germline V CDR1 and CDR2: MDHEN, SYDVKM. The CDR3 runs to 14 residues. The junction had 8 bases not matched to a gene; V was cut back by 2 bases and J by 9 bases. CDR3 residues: CASSLPRGKRTQYF. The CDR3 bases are TGTGCCAGCAGTTTACCCAGGGGGAAGAGGACGCAGTATTTT.

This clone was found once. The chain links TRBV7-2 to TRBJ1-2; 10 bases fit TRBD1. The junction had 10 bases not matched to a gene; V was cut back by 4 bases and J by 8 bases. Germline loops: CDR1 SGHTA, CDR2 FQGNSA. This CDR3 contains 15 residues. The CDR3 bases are TGTGCCAGCAGCTCCTCCACGCGGACAGGGGGAGGCTACACCTTC. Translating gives CASSSSTRTGGGYTF.

The CDR3 reads CASRDRQGDNQPQHF. The CDR3 region has the DNA TGTGCCAGCAGGGACCGACAGGGGGACAATCAGCCCCAGCATTTT. The chain carries TRBV28 and TRBJ1-5, with TRBD1 identical over 9 bases. The CDR3 extends over 15 amino acids. The J segment lost 3 bases and the V segment lost 6 bases, leaving 6 bases of the junction unmatched. Germline assignment: CDR1 MDHEN and CDR2 SYDVKM.